These 19 T cell receptor beta chains were all obtained from the same sample, sequenced in a study of breast tumors, draining lymph nodes, adjacent tissues. Breast cancer patients provided tissue from their axillary draining lymph nodes. TCRdb itself ran the multiplex PCR reads through MiXCR, one entry per CDR3 protein. The table includes about 140,000 distinct CDR3 sequences, approximately 30% detected once. What was sequenced was axillary lymph node tissue. The receptors were sampled from a female donor with breast cancer. Some clones in this sample may be carry-over from other donors' samples.

As to this clonotype: A read error is possible here, since a much larger clone lies one base away. J is TRBJ2-4 and V is TRBV19; perhaps TRBD2 as D (6 bases). Per the germline V gene, CDR1 is LNHDA and CDR2 is SQIVND (reference sequence). This CDR3 has 14 residues. The CDR3 nucleotides read TGTGCCAGTAGTTGGGAGGTAGCCAAAAACGTTCAGTACTTC. This translates into CASSWEVAKNVQYF. The full variable domain, with the rest looked up from reference TRBV19 and TRBJ2-4, is DGGITQSPKYLFRKEGQNVTLSCEQNLNHDAMYWYRQDPGQGLRLIYYSQIVNDFQKGDIAEGYSVSREKKESFPLTVTSAQKNPTAFYLCASSWEVAKNVQYFGAGTRLSVL.

This clonotype was counted a few times. This sequence joins TRBV27 and TRBJ2-3; D is unresolved. This CDR3 is 16 amino acids long. Between the trimmed V and J ends, which lost 6 bases and 6 bases, there was a span of 22 bases. Germline V gene sequence: CDR1 MNHEY, CDR2 SMNVEV (reference sequence). The DNA for the CDR3 is TGTGCCAGCAGCCTACCCGGGTCCAAGTTGAGGGATACGCAGTATTTT. Translation: CASSLPGSKLRDTQYF.

This clonotype has a count of ten or more. The genes are TRBV12-3 or TRBV12-4 and TRBJ1-3, with 9 bases identical to TRBD1. Germline trimming cut 3 bases from V and 2 bases from J; bases unmatched to any gene: 5. There are 16 residues in the CDR3. DNA for the CDR3: TGTGCCAGCAGTTTGGAGACAGGGGGAACTGGAAACACCATATATTTT. Protein sequence: CASSLETGGTGNTIYF.

The CDR3 here is CASSQGGSYTGGTEAFF. In nucleotides, the CDR3 is TGTGCCAGCAGCCAAGGAGGGTCCTACACAGGGGGCACTGAAGCTTTCTTT. V and J are TRBV4-2 and TRBJ1-1; 8 bases are a match to TRBD1. V lost 1 base to trimming and J lost 4 bases; unmatched junction nucleotides: 11. Germline CDR1 and CDR2: LGHNA and YNFKEQ. The CDR3 sequence is 17 residues long.

In this sample, this clonotype turned up a few times. A clone one base away is much larger, so this may be a read error. This sequence joins TRBV7-8 and TRBJ2-6, with D perhaps TRBD2 (5 bases). Germline lookup yields CDR1 SGHVS and CDR2 FQNEAQ. CDR3 length equals 15 residues. This CDR3 is CACSLEGSGANVLTF. The DNA for the CDR3 is TGTGCCTGCAGCTTAGAGGGATCTGGGGCCAACGTCCTGACTTTC. Variable domain in full (rest from reference TRBV7-8 and TRBJ2-6): GAGVSQSPRYKVAKRGQDVALRCDPISGHVSLFWYQQALGQGPEFLTYFQNEAQLDKSGLPSDRFFAERPEGSVSTLKIQRTQQEDSAVYLCACSLEGSGANVLTFGAGSRLTVL.

Turning to this clonotype: The missing conserved phenylalanine or tryptophan at the end of this CDR3 makes a read error likely. The DNA is omitted, as the CDR3 cannot be located on it reliably, and the CDR3 follows TCRdb's listing. The V call is TRBV2, the J call TRBJ1-5; the table names TRBD1, a call not compared with the DNA. CDR1 and CDR2 from the germline V gene are SNHLY and FYNNEI. The CDR3 region is 13 residues in length, termini included. This CDR3 is CASSDRGSNQPQL.

This clonotype showed up many times. A much more abundant neighbour one base away suggests this may be a read error. J is TRBJ2-5 and V is TRBV7-3; D remains ambiguous. CDR3 length: 15 amino acids. Germline-derived CDR1 and CDR2 are SGHTA and FQGTGA. CDR3 DNA: TGTGCCAGCAGCTTAACAAGTAAGCTCGGAGAGACCCAGCACTTC. It yields the protein CASSLTSKLGETQHF.

This CDR3 reads CASRRRGNTEAFF. CDR3 DNA sequence: TGTGCCAGCAGGAGACGGGGGAACACTGAAGCTTTCTTT. The J gene is TRBJ1-1, the V gene TRBV6-1; D unresolved. Germline V gene sequence: CDR1 MNHNS, CDR2 SASEGT. The CDR3 length is 13 residues. V lost 6 bases and J lost 1, with 9 bases in between.

In the case of this clonotype: This may come from a read error, since a much larger clone is one base off. The chain combines TRBV18 with TRBJ2-7; D not resolved. The CDR3 sequence is 12 residues long. Germline-derived CDR1 and CDR2 are KGHSH and LQKENI. CDR3 sequence reads: CASSPQSYEQCF. The CDR3 DNA sequence: TGTGCCAGCTCACCTCAATCCTACGAGCAGTGCTTC.

This clonotype appeared many times. This chain uses TRBV19 with TRBJ2-5, with 7 bases lining up with TRBD1. Germline trimming cut 3 bases from V and 0 bases from J; bases unmatched to any gene: 4. From germline, CDR1 is LNHDA and CDR2 SQIVND (reference sequence). CDR3 size: 15 residues. The CDR3 DNA reads TGTGCCAGTAGTATGCTACAGGGGTACCAAGAGACCCAGTACTTC. Its protein is CASSMLQGYQETQYF.

This clonotype was detected many times. V gene TRBV19 combines with J gene TRBJ1-2; 9 bases are a match to TRBD1. The trim removed 4 bases at V and 4 bases at J, leaving 4 bases unmatched. The CDR3 consists of 14 residues. Germline lookup yields CDR1 LNHDA and CDR2 SQIVND (reference sequence). The CDR3 is CASSSGTGPYGYTF. CDR3 sequence (DNA): TGTGCCAGTAGTAGCGGGACAGGGCCCTATGGCTACACCTTC. The full variable domain, rest sourced from reference TRBV19 and TRBJ1-2, is DGGITQSPKYLFRKEGQNVTLSCEQNLNHDAMYWYRQDPGQGLRLIYYSQIVNDFQKGDIAEGYSVSREKKESFPLTVTSAQKNPTAFYLCASSSGTGPYGYTFGSGTRLTVV.

In this sample, this clonotype turned up many times. A much larger clone differs from this one at a single base, so this may be a read error. The chain is built from TRBV7-8 and TRBJ2-5; a weak D match, TRBD1 (6 bases). The CDR3 is 15 residues long. CDR1 SGHVS and CDR2 FQNEAQ come from the germline V gene. CDR3 coding DNA: TGTGCCAGCAGCTTAGAGTGGCAGGGGTGGGAGACCCAGCACTTC. Translation gives CASSLEWQGWETQHF.

Comments on this clonotype: This clone may be a read error of a much larger clone one base away. The chain is built from TRBV5-6 and TRBJ1-2; possible D gene TRBD1, 6 bases. Germline values: CDR1 SGHDT, CDR2 YYEEEE. This CDR3 contains 14 residues. Trimming stripped 3 bases from V and 7 bases from J, with 16 bases between. The CDR3 nucleotides are TGTGCCAGCAGCTGGGCAGGGGCCTCCCTTGGCTACACCTTC. Its translation is CASSWAGASLGYTF.

V and J are TRBV5-1 and TRBJ1-6, with D maybe TRBD1 (5 bases). The CDR3 has 16 amino acids. V was shortened by 4 bases and J by 4 bases, with 15 bases between the two germline ends. Looked up from germline, CDR1 is SGHRS and CDR2 is YFSETQ. The CDR3 reads CASSLTGTEYNSPLHF. CDR3 nucleotide sequence: TGCGCCAGCAGCCTCACCGGGACGGAATATAATTCACCCCTCCACTTT.

This clonotype was recorded many times. The chain recombines TRBV10-2 with TRBJ2-7, with TRBD1 matching 8 bases. Per germline, CDR1 WSHSY and CDR2 SAAADI. The length of the CDR3 is 15 residues. Trimming cost V 3 bases and J 3 bases; bases outside gene matches: 7. In DNA, the CDR3 is TGCGCCAGCAGTGAAGGACAGGGTGGGAACTACGAGCAGTACGTC. It translates to CASSEGQGGNYEQYV.

This sequence joins TRBV20-1 and TRBJ2-3, with TRBD2 as a possible D gene (5 bases). This CDR3 is 14 amino acids long. Germline V gene sequence: CDR1 DFQATT, CDR2 SNEGSKA (reference sequence). V lost 2 bases and J lost 1, with 10 bases in between. CDR3 sequence: CSARCLAGTDTQYF. The CDR3 bases are TGCAGTGCTAGATGCCTAGCCGGCACAGATACGCAGTATTTT.

The rearrangement uses TRBV6-2 or TRBV6-3 and TRBJ2-4, with D unclear. Looked up from germline, CDR1 is MNHEY and CDR2 is SVGEGT. Trimming cost V 2 bases and J 0 bases, with 8 bases left between them. The CDR3 sequence is 15 residues long. The CDR3 region has the DNA TGTGCCAGCAGTTACGCAAGACTAGCCAAAAACATTCAGTACTTC. Amino acid sequence: CASSYARLAKNIQYF.

This clonotype was recorded many times. This chain links TRBV20-1 with TRBJ2-2; tentative D call: TRBD2 (6 bases). The CDR3 is 15 amino acids. Trimming removed 6 bases at V and 1 base at J, with 15 bases between. Germline CDR1 is DFQATT and CDR2 is SNEGSKA (reference sequence). The CDR3 is CSAKPASVNTGELFF. DNA of the CDR3: TGCAGTGCCAAACCGGCTAGCGTGAACACCGGGGAGCTGTTTTTT.

Many counts were recorded for this clonotype. This sequence joins TRBV20-1 and TRBJ2-3; 8 nucleotides match TRBD1. Germline CDR1 reads DFQATT; CDR2 reads SNEGSKA (reference sequence). The CDR3 has 12 residues. J was trimmed by 6 bases and V by 6 bases; bases with no gene match: 5. Here the CDR3 DNA reads TGCAGTGCGGGGCAGGGGGCGGATACGCAGTATTTT. Residues: CSAGQGADTQYF.